Given below is one TCR beta chain in context. The data belong to a study of shared clonotypes between healthy human individuals. Generated by immunoSEQ multiplex PCR, the TCRdb table keeps only in-frame clones and is missing some. The data hold about 2.4 million clones, with 93% observed a single time. The V gene's germline CDR1 is MDHEN and CDR2 SYDVKM. Trimming stripped 5 bases from V and 9 bases from J, with 14 bases between. CDR3 size: 13 residues. V is TRBV28 and J is TRBJ1-5; no clear D. The source of this sequence is a man between 18 and 35 years old in good health. Some clones in this sample may be carry-over from other donors' samples. What was sequenced was naive CD4+ T cells from PBMCs. Stated subset: CD45RA+ positively selected. This chain's CDR3 is CASSPPVLTPQHF. The DNA of the CDR3 is TGTGCCAGCAGTCCACCCGTCCTAACGCCCCAGCATTTT.